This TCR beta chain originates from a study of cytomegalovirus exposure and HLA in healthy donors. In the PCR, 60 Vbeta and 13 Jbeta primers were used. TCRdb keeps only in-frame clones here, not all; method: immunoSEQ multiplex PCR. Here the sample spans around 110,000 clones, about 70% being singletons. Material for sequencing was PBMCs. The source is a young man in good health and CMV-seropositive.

The DNA of the CDR3 is TGTGCCACCCAGTTACTAGGGGGCGGCGGCTACACCTTC. It codes for CATQLLGGGGYTF. The chain is built from TRBV6-6 and TRBJ1-2; 7 bases are a match to TRBD1. Germline CDR1 reads MNHNY; CDR2 reads SVGAGI (reference sequence). With 10 bases clipped from V and 8 bases from J, the junction kept 13 bases outside the gene matches. The CDR3 spans 13 residues.